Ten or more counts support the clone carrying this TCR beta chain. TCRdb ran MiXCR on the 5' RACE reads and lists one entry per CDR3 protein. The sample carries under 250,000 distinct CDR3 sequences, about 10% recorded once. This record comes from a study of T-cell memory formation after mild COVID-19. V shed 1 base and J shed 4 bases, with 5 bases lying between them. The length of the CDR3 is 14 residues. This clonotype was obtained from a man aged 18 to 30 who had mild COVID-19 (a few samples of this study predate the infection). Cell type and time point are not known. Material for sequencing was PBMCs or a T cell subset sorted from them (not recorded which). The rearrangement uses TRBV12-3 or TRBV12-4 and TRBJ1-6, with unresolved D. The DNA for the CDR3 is TGTGCCAGCAGTTTAGGGCGGTATAATTCACCCCTCCACTTT. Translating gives CASSLGRYNSPLHF.